This T cell receptor beta chain was recovered during a study of cytomegalovirus exposure and HLA in healthy donors. CDR1 is SQVTM and CDR2 is ANQGSEA in the germline V gene. Trimming pared 5 bases from V and 2 bases from J, leaving 13 bases between. The CDR3 runs to 14 residues. Regarding the study as a whole: In a later analysis, first-cohort TCR clusters were found to tend to co-occur in the approximately 120 validation repertoires. Many donors carried some public TCRs, although rarity characterized most TCR sequences.

Sequenced by immunoSEQ multiplex PCR; TCRdb stores in-frame clones only, minus some. The sample gives some 120,000 clones, 75% to 90% of which show up once; 0.95% to 1.3% is in the top ten. A remark on this clone: The antigen is not known.

The chain recombines TRBV29-1 with TRBJ1-5; possibly TRBD1 for D (6 bases). The clonotype was recovered from a woman under 30 in good health and CMV-seronegative. Sequenced sample: PBMCs. For the CDR3, the DNA is TGCAGCGTTTCCCAGGGGAGCGGCAATCAGCCCCAGCATTTT. Translation: CSVSQGSGNQPQHF.